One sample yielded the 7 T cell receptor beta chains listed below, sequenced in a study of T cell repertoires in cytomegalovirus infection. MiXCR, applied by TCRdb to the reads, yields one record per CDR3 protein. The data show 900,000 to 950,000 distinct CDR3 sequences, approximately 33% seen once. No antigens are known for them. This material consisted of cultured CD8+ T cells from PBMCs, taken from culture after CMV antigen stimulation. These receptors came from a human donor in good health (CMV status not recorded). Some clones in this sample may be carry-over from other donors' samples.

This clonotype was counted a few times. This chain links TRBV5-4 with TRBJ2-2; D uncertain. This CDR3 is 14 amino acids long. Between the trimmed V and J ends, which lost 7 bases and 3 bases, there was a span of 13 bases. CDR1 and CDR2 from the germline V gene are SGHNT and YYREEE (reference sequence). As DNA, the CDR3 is TGTGCCAGCTTTTTTATCGGCGACACCGGGGAGCTGTTTTTT. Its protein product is CASFFIGDTGELFF.

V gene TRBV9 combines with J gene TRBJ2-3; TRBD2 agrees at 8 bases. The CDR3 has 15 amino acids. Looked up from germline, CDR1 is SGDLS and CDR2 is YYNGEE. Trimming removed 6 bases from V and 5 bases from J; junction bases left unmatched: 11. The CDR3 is CASTPYGGAGDTQYF. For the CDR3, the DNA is TGTGCCAGCACCCCATACGGGGGGGCCGGAGATACGCAGTATTTT.

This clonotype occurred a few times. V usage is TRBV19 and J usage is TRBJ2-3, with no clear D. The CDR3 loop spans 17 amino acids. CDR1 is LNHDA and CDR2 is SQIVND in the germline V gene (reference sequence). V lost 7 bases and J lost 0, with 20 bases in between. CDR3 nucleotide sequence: TGTGCCAGTACTTATGGAGTCAGCTCGGCTAGCACAGATACGCAGTATTTT. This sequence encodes CASTYGVSSASTDTQYF.

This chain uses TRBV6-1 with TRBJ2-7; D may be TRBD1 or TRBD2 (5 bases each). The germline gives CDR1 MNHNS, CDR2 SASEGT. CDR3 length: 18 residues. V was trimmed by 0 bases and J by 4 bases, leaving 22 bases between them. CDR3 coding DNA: TGTGCCAGCAGTGAAGCGCTCCTAGCCGGGACGGGAAAATACGAGCAGTACTTC. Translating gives CASSEALLAGTGKYEQYF.

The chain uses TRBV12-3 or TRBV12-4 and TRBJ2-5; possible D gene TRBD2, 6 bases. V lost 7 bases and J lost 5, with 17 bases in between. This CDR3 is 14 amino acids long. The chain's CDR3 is CASTLHDGGETQYF. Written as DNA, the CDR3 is TGTGCCAGCACCCTCCATGACGGGGGTGAGACCCAGTACTTC.

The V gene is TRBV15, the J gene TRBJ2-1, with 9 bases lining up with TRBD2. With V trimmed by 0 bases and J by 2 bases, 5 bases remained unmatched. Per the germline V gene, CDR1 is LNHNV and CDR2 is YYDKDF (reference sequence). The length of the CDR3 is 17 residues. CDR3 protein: CATSRDRAGGPYNEQFF. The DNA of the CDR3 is TGTGCCACCAGCAGAGATCGAGCGGGGGGACCCTACAATGAGCAGTTCTTC.

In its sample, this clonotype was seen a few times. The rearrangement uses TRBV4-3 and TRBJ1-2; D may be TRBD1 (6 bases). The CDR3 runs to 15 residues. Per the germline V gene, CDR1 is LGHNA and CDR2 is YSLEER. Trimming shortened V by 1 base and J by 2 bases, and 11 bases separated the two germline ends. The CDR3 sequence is CASSQGAGDNYGYTF. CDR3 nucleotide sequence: TGCGCCAGCAGCCAAGGTGCAGGGGACAACTATGGCTACACCTTC.